This T cell receptor (beta chain) was sequenced for a study of cytomegalovirus exposure and HLA in healthy donors. Study-level findings and limits: Some V segments, including TRBV6-2 and TRBV6-3, were excluded as indistinguishable.

Primers included in the PCR were 60 Vbeta and 13 Jbeta primers. The assay was immunoSEQ multiplex PCR, and TCRdb's table has in-frame clones only and misses some. The sample has approximately 150,000 clones; around 80% are singletons. V was shortened by 3 bases and J by 7 bases, with 19 bases between the two germline ends. The CDR3 has 16 amino acids. The V gene's germline CDR1 is LNHDA and CDR2 SQIVND (reference sequence). On this clone itself: What it binds is unknown.

The V call is TRBV19, the J call TRBJ2-1; a possible D gene is TRBD1 (5 bases). The sequenced sample consisted of PBMCs. This TCR was sampled from a man in his thirties or forties in good health and CMV-seropositive. The CDR3 is CASSIESRARRNEQFF. The CDR3 region has the DNA TGTGCCAGTAGTATTGAAAGCAGGGCTCGTCGAAATGAGCAGTTCTTC.